This paragraph reports one TCR beta chain. The antigen remains undetermined. The V and J ends lost 6 bases and 1 base, in that order; junction bases with no gene match: 10. Per germline, CDR1 SNHLY and CDR2 FYNNEI. The length of the CDR3 is 18 residues. This sample was included in a study of shared clonotypes between healthy human individuals. Broader study findings: Sorted-subset sequencing was shown by rarefaction to be incomplete despite large depth.

This table comes from immunoSEQ multiplex PCR, and its TCRdb copy is limited to in-frame clones, with some not included. Of about 2.3 million clones listed, about 90% were seen once; the top ten hold 0.37%. The J gene is TRBJ2-5, the V gene TRBV2; 14 bases are a match to TRBD2. The TCR comes from a man aged 18-30 years in good health. Some clones in this sample may be carry-over from other donors' samples. Specimen: naive CD4+ T cells from PBMCs. Stated subset: CD45RA+ positively selected. The CDR3 reads CASRRGTSGSLVQETQYF. In DNA form, the CDR3 reads TGTGCCAGCAGGCGCGGGACTAGCGGGAGTTTGGTCCAAGAGACCCAGTACTTC.